These 26 T cell receptor beta chains were sequenced from one sample in a study of blood T cell repertoires in COVID-19. Using immunoSEQ multiplex PCR, the repertoire was profiled, and TCRdb retains in-frame clones only, with some absent. Of around 47,000 clones listed, about 81% were seen once; the top ten hold 26%. The sample consisted of peripheral blood. Receptors were obtained from an elderly woman with COVID-19, enrolled during active disease.

This sequence joins TRBV29-1 and TRBJ2-5, with D perhaps TRBD2 (6 bases). The V end was cut by 7 bases, the J end by 10 bases, with 16 bases between. Germline V gene sequence: CDR1 SQVTM, CDR2 ANQGSEA. This CDR3 is 11 amino acids long. The CDR3 loop reads CSAVGGVGQYF. Written as DNA, the CDR3 is TGCAGCGCCGTGGGGGGAGTCGGCCAGTACTTC.

This clone was seen just once. V gene TRBV19 combines with J gene TRBJ2-7; 7 bases match TRBD1. V was clipped by 5 bases and J by 9 bases; unmatched bases: 4. Germline values: CDR1 LNHDA, CDR2 SQIVND (reference sequence). There are 11 residues in the CDR3. This CDR3 is CASSAWDRQYF. CDR3 DNA: TGTGCCAGTAGTGCGTGGGACAGGCAGTACTTC.

This chain links TRBV19 with TRBJ2-7; 11 bases fit TRBD1. Germline CDR1 LNHDA, CDR2 SQIVND (reference sequence). This CDR3 has 17 residues. The junction had 9 bases not matched to a gene; V was cut back by 5 bases and J by 0 bases. The CDR3 DNA is TGTGCCAGTAGTCTCCAGACCGGGACAGGGGGCTCCTACGAGCAGTACTTC. Its translation: CASSLQTGTGGSYEQYF.

This clone was seen more than once but under ten times. The gene calls are TRBV7-3 and TRBJ1-2; D may be TRBD1 (5 bases). From germline, CDR1 is SGHTA and CDR2 FQGTGA. There are 16 residues in the CDR3. The germline V and J ends were trimmed by 0 bases and 5 bases, with 16 bases remaining between them. The CDR3 sequence is CASSLTNSDTGYGYTF. The CDR3 DNA follows: TGTGCCAGCAGCTTAACCAATTCGGACACCGGATATGGCTACACCTTC. Combining the CDR3 with reference TRBV7-3 and TRBJ1-2 gives the whole variable domain GAGVSQTPSNKVTEKGKYVELRCDPISGHTALYWYRQSLGQGPEFLIYFQGTGAADDSGLPNDRFFAVRPEGSVSTLKIQRTERGDSAVYLCASSLTNSDTGYGYTFGSGTRLTVV.

The V call is TRBV29-1, the J call TRBJ2-1, with 14 bases that match TRBD2. Trimming removed 4 bases from V and 2 bases from J; junction bases left unmatched: 7. Germline CDR1 reads SQVTM; CDR2 reads ANQGSEA. The CDR3 is made up of 17 amino acids. The CDR3 DNA sequence: TGCAGCGTTGGGGGACTAGCGGGAGTTATGCCCTACAATGAGCAGTTCTTC. Its translation: CSVGGLAGVMPYNEQFF.

V is TRBV5-1 and J is TRBJ2-7; perhaps TRBD2 as D (6 bases). CDR1 and CDR2 (germline): SGHRS, YFSETQ. Trimming removed 2 bases from V and 3 bases from J, with 15 bases in between. The CDR3 covers 15 residues. Here the CDR3 reads CASSLLDAGNYEQYF. In DNA, the CDR3 is TGCGCCAGCAGCTTATTAGATGCGGGAAACTACGAGCAGTACTTC.

The V and J genes are TRBV27 and TRBJ1-5; D gene uncertain. The CDR3 totals 14 residues. Germline V gene data show CDR1 as MNHEY and CDR2 as SMNVEV (reference sequence). Trimming stripped 3 bases from V and 2 bases from J, with 8 bases between. CDR3 region: CASSFVLGNQPQHF. Here the CDR3 DNA reads TGTGCCAGCAGTTTCGTCCTTGGCAATCAGCCCCAGCATTTT.

V and J are TRBV6-5 and TRBJ2-5; D perhaps matches TRBD1 (5 bases). CDR3 length equals 13 residues. Trimming shortened V by 9 bases and J by 1 base, and 12 bases separated the two germline ends. From germline, CDR1 is MNHEY and CDR2 SVGAGI. CDR3 DNA: TGTGCCAGTTCACCAGGGTTCCAAGAGACCCAGTACTTC. Protein sequence: CASSPGFQETQYF.

The rearrangement uses TRBV11-1 and TRBJ2-3; 12 nucleotides match TRBD2. The V and J ends lost 6 bases and 2 bases, in that order; junction bases with no gene match: 3. This CDR3 comprises 15 residues. Germline values: CDR1 SGHAT, CDR2 FQDESV (reference sequence). CDR3 in DNA: TGTGCCAGCAGGCTAGCGGGAGGGGACACAGATACGCAGTATTTT. Translation gives CASRLAGGDTDTQYF.

The rearrangement joins TRBV18 to TRBJ1-2; D is undetermined. V lost 6 bases and J 1 base, leaving 21 bases between the germline ends. The germline CDR1 and CDR2 sequences are KGHSH and LQKENI. CDR3 length: 17 amino acids. The CDR3 DNA follows: TGTGCCAGCTCGCGCGCTACCGGTGGGGAGAGTAACTATGGCTACACCTTC. Its translation is CASSRATGGESNYGYTF.

This rearrangement joins TRBV7-2 to TRBJ2-7; 7 nucleotides align to TRBD1. Germline loops: CDR1 SGHTA, CDR2 FQGNSA. With 5 bases clipped from V and 0 bases from J, the junction kept 7 bases outside the gene matches. The length of the CDR3 is 15 residues. The CDR3 reads CASSVGTASSYEQYF. CDR3 coding DNA: TGTGCCAGCAGCGTCGGGACAGCGAGCTCCTACGAGCAGTACTTC.

The rearrangement joins TRBV18 to TRBJ2-7, with TRBD2 as a possible D gene (6 bases). Per germline, CDR1 KGHSH and CDR2 LQKENI. V lost 0 bases to trimming and J lost 0 bases, with 12 bases between them. The CDR3 spans 16 residues. The CDR3 bases are TGTGCCAGCTCACCACCCGGGAGTCAGAGCTCCTACGAGCAGTACTTC. It encodes CASSPPGSQSSYEQYF.

The gene calls are TRBV18 and TRBJ2-2; weak D call: TRBD1 (6 bases). The CDR3 extends over 15 amino acids. Per the germline V gene, CDR1 is KGHSH and CDR2 is LQKENI. V lost 3 bases and J lost 5, with 13 bases in between. The CDR3 region has the DNA TGTGCCAGCTCACCTTGGACAGTGGGGACCGGGGAGCTGTTTTTT. Encoded protein: CASSPWTVGTGELFF. Combining the CDR3 with reference TRBV18 and TRBJ2-2 gives the whole variable domain NAGVMQNPRHLVRRRGQEARLRCSPMKGHSHVYWYRQLPEEGLKFMVYLQKENIIDESGMPKERFSAEFPKEGPSILRIQQVVRGDSAAYFCASSPWTVGTGELFFGEGSRLTVL.

J is TRBJ2-3 and V is TRBV11-2, with a tentative D call TRBD2 (5 bases). Deletions cut 0 bases from V and 1 base from J, with 8 bases between. Per germline, CDR1 SGHAT and CDR2 FQNNGV. The CDR3 spans 15 residues. The DNA for the CDR3 is TGTGCCAGCAGCTTAGATACCGGGGGCACAGATACGCAGTATTTT. Translated: CASSLDTGGTDTQYF. The full variable domain, its missing parts supplied by reference TRBV11-2 and TRBJ2-3, is EAGVAQSPRYKIIEKRQSVAFWCNPISGHATLYWYQQILGQGPKLLIQFQNNGVVDDSQLPKDRFSAERLKGVDSTLKIQPAKLEDSAVYLCASSLDTGGTDTQYFGPGTRLTVL.

The rearrangement joins TRBV5-5 to TRBJ2-2; 10 positions agree with TRBD1. The CDR3 loop spans 15 amino acids. Per germline, CDR1 SGHKS and CDR2 YYEKEE (reference sequence). V trimming: 4 bases; J trimming: 9 bases; junction bases outside the gene matches: 9. CDR3 DNA sequence: TGTGCCAGCAGCCGGGAGACAGGGGGCAACCGGGAGCTGTTTTTT. Protein sequence: CASSRETGGNRELFF.

CDR3 residues: CATSRGGQPVETQYF. The CDR3 nucleotides are TGTGCCACCAGCAGAGGGGGACAGCCGGTGGAGACCCAGTACTTC. This chain links TRBV15 with TRBJ2-5; 7 nucleotides match TRBD1. V dropped 1 base and J dropped 5; count of bases not matched to a gene: 7. Germline V gene sequence: CDR1 LNHNV, CDR2 YYDKDF (reference sequence). The CDR3 is 15 residues long.

This clone has only a few counts. The rearrangement uses TRBV27 and TRBJ2-1; possibly TRBD2 for D (6 bases). Trimming took off 5 bases at V and 6 bases at J, with 17 bases between the two ends. Germline CDR1 MNHEY, CDR2 SMNVEV (reference sequence). This CDR3 has 15 amino acids. CDR3 nucleotide sequence: TGTGCCAGCAGTCAACGAGGGGTAGCGGTCAATGAGCAGTTCTTC. It is translated as CASSQRGVAVNEQFF.

This chain links TRBV5-1 with TRBJ2-7; D remains unclear. The CDR3 has 15 amino acids. Per germline, CDR1 SGHRS and CDR2 YFSETQ. The V end lost 1 base, the J end lost 3 bases, and 14 bases lay between the germline ends. The CDR3 here is CASSLLGMGSYEQYF. The CDR3 coding sequence is TGCGCCAGCAGCTTGCTGGGTATGGGCAGCTACGAGCAGTACTTC.

V is TRBV10-1 and J is TRBJ2-1; TRBD2 matches at 7 bases. Trimming at V came to 2 bases and at J to 6 bases, leaving 7 bases not matched to a gene. CDR3 length: 15 residues. Per germline, CDR1 WNHNN and CDR2 SYGVQD (reference sequence). CDR3 nucleotides: TGCGCCAGCAGTGAGGACGTGGGGGGGTTCAATGAGCAGTTCTTC. It codes for CASSEDVGGFNEQFF.

J is TRBJ1-4 and V is TRBV7-9; 7 positions match TRBD1. Trimming took 6 bases from V and 3 from J; bases not matched to a gene: 4. The germline V gene encodes CDR1 SEHNR and CDR2 FQNEAQ (reference sequence). CDR3 size: 14 residues. CDR3 bases: TGTGCCAGCAGTCCGACAGGGCCTAATGAAAAACTGTTTTTT. It yields the protein CASSPTGPNEKLFF.

This clone was recorded many times. The gene calls are TRBV30 and TRBJ1-2; D unresolved. CDR3 length: 12 residues. Trimming took 3 bases from V and 7 from J, leaving 12 bases between them. Germline values: CDR1 GTSNPN, CDR2 SVGIG (reference sequence). The CDR3 nucleotides read TGTGCCTGGAGCGTAAAGCCGGGTGGCTACACCTTC. This sequence encodes CAWSVKPGGYTF.

This CDR3 reads CASSLVPSVNNNEQFF. CDR3 sequence (DNA): TGTGCCAGCAGCCTAGTCCCTAGCGTAAATAACAATGAGCAGTTCTTC. The rearrangement joins TRBV21-1 to TRBJ2-1; the table assigns TRBD2, which was not confirmed against the DNA. TRBV21-1 is classified as a pseudogene. The CDR3 consists of 16 residues.

This clone was seen only once. The CDR3: CATSIIRSSTDTQYF. The CDR3 DNA sequence: TGTGCCACCAGCATCATACGGAGTAGCACAGATACGCAGTATTTT. The V call is TRBV15, the J call TRBJ2-3; D gene ambiguous. CDR1 and CDR2 from the germline V gene are LNHNV and YYDKDF (reference sequence). Trimming took off 4 bases at V and 0 bases at J, with 11 bases between the two ends. This CDR3 comprises 15 residues. The whole variable domain, filled in from reference TRBV15 and TRBJ2-3, reads DAMVIQNPRYQVTQFGKPVTLSCSQTLNHNVMYWYQQKSSQAPKLLFHYYDKDFNNEADTPDNFQSRRPNTSFCFLDIRSPGLGDTAMYLCATSIIRSSTDTQYFGPGTRLTVL.

This sequence joins TRBV25-1 and TRBJ1-4; 7 bases fit TRBD1. The trim removed 8 bases at V and 8 bases at J, leaving 11 bases unmatched. The germline gives CDR1 MGHDK, CDR2 SYGVNS. This CDR3 is built from 14 residues. CDR3 nucleotide sequence: TGTGCCAGCCGAACCGGGACAGCATCGGAAAAACTGTTTTTT. It encodes CASRTGTASEKLFF.

The rearrangement uses TRBV12-3 or TRBV12-4 and TRBJ1-5; D is uncertain. Trimming took off 6 bases at V and 6 bases at J, with 9 bases between the two ends. This CDR3 has 12 amino acids. This CDR3 is CASREAGQPQHF. DNA of the CDR3: TGTGCCAGCAGGGAAGCGGGTCAGCCCCAGCATTTT.

This clone was seen more than once but under ten times. V and J are TRBV2 and TRBJ1-2; no definite D call. The CDR3 totals 16 residues. Trimming removed 11 bases at V and 7 bases at J, with 29 bases between. From germline, CDR1 is SNHLY and CDR2 FYNNEI. CDR3: CALAPQFPGPSRGYTF. The CDR3 DNA sequence: TGTGCCCTAGCCCCTCAATTTCCGGGCCCCAGTCGTGGCTACACCTTC. The full variable domain, rest sourced from reference TRBV2 and TRBJ1-2, is EPEVTQTPSHQVTQMGQEVILRCVPISNHLYFYWYRQILGQKVEFLVSFYNNEISEKSEIFDDQFSVERPDGSNFTLKIRSTKLEDSAMYFCALAPQFPGPSRGYTFGSGTRLTVV.